The source of this TCR beta chain is a study of T-cell memory formation after mild COVID-19. Study results and limitations: Pre-infection memory held some responding clones, suggesting pre-existing cross-reactive T cells responded. Day 15 to 85 contracting clones showed balanced CD4/CD8; day 15 to 37 expanders favored CD4+.

This clonotype was counted between two and nine times. Antigen unknown. TCRdb reprocessed the 5' RACE reads with MiXCR, giving one entry per CDR3 protein. The sample contains 300,000 to 400,000 distinct CDR3 sequences, over 25% of which appear only once. The specimen sequenced was PBMCs or a T cell subset sorted from them (not recorded which). The TCR sequence derives from an adult woman who had mild COVID-19 (a few samples of this study predate the infection). Cell type and time point are not known.

CDR3 nucleotides: TGTGCCAGCACTCCGGACAGGCTGGATTCACCCCTCCACTTT. Translated, it gives CASTPDRLDSPLHF. The chain joins TRBV7-2 to TRBJ1-6, with TRBD1 matching 7 bases. This CDR3 comprises 14 residues. CDR1 and CDR2 from the germline V gene are SGHTA and FQGNSA. V gave up 7 bases and J gave up 8 bases; unmatched junction bases: 8.